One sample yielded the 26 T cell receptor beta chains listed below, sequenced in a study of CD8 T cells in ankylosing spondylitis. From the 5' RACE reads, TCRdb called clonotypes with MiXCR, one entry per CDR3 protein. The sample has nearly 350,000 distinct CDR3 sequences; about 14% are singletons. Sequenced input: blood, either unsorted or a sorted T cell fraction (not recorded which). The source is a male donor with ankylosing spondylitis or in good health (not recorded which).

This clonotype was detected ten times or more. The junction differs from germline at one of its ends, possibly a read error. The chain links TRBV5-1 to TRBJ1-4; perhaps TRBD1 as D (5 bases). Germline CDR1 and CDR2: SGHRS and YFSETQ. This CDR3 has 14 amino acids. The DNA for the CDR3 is TGTGCCAGCAGCTTAGCAGGGACTAATGAAAAACTGTTTTTT. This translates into CASSLAGTNEKLFF.

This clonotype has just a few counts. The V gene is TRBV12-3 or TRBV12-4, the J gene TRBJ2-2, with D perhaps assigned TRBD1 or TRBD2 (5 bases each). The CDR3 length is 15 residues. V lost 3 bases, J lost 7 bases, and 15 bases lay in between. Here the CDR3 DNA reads TGTGCCAGCAGTTTTGGACTTGGGGCGGGCGGGGAGCTGTTTTTT. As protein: CASSFGLGAGGELFF.

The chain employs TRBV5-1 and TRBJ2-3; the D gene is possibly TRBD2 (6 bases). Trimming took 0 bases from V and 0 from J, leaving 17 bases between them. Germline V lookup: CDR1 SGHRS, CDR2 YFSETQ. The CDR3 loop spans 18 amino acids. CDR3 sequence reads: CASSLAAASVDSTDTQYF. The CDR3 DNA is TGCGCCAGCAGCTTGGCCGCTGCTAGCGTAGATAGCACAGATACGCAGTATTTT.

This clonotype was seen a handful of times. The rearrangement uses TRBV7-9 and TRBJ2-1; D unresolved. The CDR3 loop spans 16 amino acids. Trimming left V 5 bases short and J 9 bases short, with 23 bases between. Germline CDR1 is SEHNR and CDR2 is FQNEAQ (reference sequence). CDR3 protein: CASSRRQAQSIGEQFF. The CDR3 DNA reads TGTGCCAGCAGCCGCCGGCAGGCCCAATCCATTGGTGAGCAGTTCTTC.

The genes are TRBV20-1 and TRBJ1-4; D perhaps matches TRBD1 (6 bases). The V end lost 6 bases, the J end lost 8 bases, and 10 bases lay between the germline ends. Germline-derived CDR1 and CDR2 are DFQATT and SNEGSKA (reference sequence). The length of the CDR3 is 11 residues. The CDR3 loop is CSATDREKLFF. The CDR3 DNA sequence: TGCAGTGCGACCGACAGGGAAAAACTGTTTTTT.

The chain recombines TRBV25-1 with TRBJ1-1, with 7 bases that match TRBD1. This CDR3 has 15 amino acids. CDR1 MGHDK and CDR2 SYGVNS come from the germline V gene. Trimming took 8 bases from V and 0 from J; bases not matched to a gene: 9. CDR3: CASQKQGQLNTEAFF. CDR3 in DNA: TGTGCCAGCCAAAAGCAGGGACAGCTGAACACTGAAGCTTTCTTT.

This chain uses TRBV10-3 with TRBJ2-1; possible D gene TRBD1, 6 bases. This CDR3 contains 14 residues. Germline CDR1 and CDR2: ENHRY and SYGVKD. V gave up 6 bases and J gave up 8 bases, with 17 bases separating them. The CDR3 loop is CAIRQGARGDEQFF. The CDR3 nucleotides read TGTGCCATCAGACAGGGCGCCCGGGGTGATGAGCAGTTCTTC.

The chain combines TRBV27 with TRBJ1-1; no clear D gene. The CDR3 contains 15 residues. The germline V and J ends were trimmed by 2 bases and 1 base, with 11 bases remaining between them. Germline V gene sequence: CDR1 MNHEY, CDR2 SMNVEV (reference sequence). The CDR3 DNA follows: TGTGCCAGCAGTTTAGGAGCGGCGCCGAACACTGAAGCTTTCTTT. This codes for CASSLGAAPNTEAFF.

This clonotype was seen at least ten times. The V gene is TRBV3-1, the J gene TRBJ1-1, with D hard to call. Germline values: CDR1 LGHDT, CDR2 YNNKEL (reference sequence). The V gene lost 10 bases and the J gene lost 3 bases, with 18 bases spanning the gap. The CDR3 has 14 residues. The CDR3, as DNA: TGTGCCACCCACCCGGGCGGTCGGTACACTGAAGCTTTCTTT. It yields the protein CATHPGGRYTEAFF.

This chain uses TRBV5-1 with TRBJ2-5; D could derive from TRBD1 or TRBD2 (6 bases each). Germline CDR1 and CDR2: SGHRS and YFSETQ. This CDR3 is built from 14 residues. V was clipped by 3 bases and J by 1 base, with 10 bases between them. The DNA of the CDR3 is TGCGCCAGCAGCTGGGGGGACACCCAAGAGACCCAGTACTTC. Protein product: CASSWGDTQETQYF.

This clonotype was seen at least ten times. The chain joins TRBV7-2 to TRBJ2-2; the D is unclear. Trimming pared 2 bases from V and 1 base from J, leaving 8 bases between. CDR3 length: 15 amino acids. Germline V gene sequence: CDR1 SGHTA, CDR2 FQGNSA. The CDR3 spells CASSLYAGNTGELFF. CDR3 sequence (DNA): TGTGCCAGCAGCTTATATGCCGGGAACACCGGGGAGCTGTTTTTT.

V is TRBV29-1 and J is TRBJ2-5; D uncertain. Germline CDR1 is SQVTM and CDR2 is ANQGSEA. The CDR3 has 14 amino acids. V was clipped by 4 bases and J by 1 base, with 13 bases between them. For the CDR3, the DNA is TGCAGCGTTGCGGACGGCTCCATCCAAGAGACCCAGTACTTC. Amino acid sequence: CSVADGSIQETQYF.

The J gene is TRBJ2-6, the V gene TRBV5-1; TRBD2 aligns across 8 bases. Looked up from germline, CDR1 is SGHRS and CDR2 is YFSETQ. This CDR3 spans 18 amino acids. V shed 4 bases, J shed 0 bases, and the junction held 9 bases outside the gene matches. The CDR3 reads CASSILAGSSSGANVLTF. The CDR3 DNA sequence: TGCGCCAGCAGCATCCTAGCGGGCAGTAGCTCTGGGGCCAACGTCCTGACTTTC. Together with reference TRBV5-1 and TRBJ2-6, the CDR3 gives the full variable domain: KAGVTQTPRYLIKTRGQQVTLSCSPISGHRSVSWYQQTPGQGLQFLFEYFSETQRNKGNFPGRFSGRQFSNSRSEMNVSTLELGDSALYLCASSILAGSSSGANVLTFGAGSRLTVL.

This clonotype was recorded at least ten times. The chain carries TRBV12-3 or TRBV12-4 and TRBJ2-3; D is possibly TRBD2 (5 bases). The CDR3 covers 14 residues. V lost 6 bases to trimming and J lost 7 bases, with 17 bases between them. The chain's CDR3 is CASSATGNPNTQYF. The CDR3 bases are TGTGCCAGCAGCGCCACCGGGAACCCCAATACGCAGTATTTT.

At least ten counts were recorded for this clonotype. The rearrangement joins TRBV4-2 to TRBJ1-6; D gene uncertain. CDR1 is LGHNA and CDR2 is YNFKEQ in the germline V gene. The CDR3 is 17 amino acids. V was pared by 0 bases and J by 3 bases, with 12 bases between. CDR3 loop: CASSQDGESSYNSPLHF. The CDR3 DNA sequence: TGTGCCAGCAGCCAAGATGGGGAAAGCAGCTATAATTCACCCCTCCACTTT.

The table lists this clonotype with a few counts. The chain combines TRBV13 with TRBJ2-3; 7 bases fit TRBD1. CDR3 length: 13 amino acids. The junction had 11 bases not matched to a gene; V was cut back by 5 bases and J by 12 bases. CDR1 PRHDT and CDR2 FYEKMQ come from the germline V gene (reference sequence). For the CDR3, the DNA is TGTGCCAGCAGCGCTCGACAGGGAAGAAACCAGTATTTT. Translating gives CASSARQGRNQYF.

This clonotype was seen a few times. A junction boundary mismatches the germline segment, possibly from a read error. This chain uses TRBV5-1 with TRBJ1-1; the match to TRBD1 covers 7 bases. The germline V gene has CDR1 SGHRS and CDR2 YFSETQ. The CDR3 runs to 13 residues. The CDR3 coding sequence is TGCGCCAGCAGCCGGGACAGTCGAGCGGAGGGGGACTTT. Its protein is CASSRDSRAEGDF.

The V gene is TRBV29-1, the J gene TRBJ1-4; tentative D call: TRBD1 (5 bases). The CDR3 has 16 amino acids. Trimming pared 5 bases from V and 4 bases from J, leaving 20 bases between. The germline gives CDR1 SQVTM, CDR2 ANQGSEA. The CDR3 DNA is TGCAGCGTTCTTCCCGGGACGCCCGGGGGTAATGAAAAACTGTTTTTT. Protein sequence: CSVLPGTPGGNEKLFF.

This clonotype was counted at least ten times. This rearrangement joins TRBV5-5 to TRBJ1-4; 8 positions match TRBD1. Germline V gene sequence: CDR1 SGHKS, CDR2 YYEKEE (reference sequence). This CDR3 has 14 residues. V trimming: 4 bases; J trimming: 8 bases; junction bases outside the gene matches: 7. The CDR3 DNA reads TGTGCCAGCAGCCCCGGGACAGGAAGGGAAAAACTGTTTTTT. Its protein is CASSPGTGREKLFF.

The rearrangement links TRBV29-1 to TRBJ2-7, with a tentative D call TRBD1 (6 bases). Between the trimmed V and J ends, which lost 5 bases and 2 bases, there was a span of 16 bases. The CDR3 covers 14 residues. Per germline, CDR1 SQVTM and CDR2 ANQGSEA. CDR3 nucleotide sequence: TGCAGCGTTTACAGGGATGACGGGGCCTACGAGCAGTACTTC. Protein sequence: CSVYRDDGAYEQYF.

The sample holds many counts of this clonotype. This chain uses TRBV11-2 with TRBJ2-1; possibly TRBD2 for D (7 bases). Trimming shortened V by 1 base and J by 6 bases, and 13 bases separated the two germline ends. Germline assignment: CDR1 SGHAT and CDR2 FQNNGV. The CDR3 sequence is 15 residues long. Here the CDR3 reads CASSLGGGATNEQFF. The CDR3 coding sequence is TGTGCCAGCAGCTTAGGTGGGGGGGCGACCAATGAGCAGTTCTTC.

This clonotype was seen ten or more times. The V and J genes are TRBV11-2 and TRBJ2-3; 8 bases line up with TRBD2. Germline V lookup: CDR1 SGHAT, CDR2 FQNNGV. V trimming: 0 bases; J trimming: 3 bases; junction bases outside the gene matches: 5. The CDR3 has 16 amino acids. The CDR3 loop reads CASSLDAGGITDTQYF. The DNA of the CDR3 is TGTGCCAGCAGCTTAGACGCGGGGGGTATAACAGATACGCAGTATTTT.

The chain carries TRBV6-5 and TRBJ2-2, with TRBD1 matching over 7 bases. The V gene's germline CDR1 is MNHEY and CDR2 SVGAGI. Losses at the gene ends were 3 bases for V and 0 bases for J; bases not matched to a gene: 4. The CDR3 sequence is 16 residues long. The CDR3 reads CASSYGDRANTGELFF. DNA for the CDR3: TGTGCCAGCAGTTATGGAGACAGGGCGAACACCGGGGAGCTGTTTTTT.

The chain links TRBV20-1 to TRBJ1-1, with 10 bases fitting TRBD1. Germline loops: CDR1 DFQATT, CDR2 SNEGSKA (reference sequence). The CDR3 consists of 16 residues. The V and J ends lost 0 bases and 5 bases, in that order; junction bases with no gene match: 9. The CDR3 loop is CSAREGQGITRTEAFF. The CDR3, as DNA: TGCAGTGCTAGAGAGGGACAGGGGATAACGAGGACTGAAGCTTTCTTT.

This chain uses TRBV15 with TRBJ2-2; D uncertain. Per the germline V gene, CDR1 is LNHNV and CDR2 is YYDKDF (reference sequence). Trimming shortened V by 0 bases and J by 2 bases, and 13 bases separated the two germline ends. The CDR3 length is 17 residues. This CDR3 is CATSRELRAYNTGELFF. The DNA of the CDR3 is TGTGCCACCAGCAGAGAACTCCGGGCCTACAACACCGGGGAGCTGTTTTTT. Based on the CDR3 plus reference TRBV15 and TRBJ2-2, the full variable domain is DAMVIQNPRYQVTQFGKPVTLSCSQTLNHNVMYWYQQKSSQAPKLLFHYYDKDFNNEADTPDNFQSRRPNTSFCFLDIRSPGLGDTAMYLCATSRELRAYNTGELFFGEGSRLTVL.

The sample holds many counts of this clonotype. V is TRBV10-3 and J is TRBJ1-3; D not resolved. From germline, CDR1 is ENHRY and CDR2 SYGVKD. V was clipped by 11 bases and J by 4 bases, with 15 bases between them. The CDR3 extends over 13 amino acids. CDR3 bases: TGTGCCGGCCGGGCCTATGGAGGAAACACCATATATTTT. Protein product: CAGRAYGGNTIYF.